The present T cell receptor (beta chain) was sequenced within a study of T cells in Graves' hyperthyroidism and ophthalmopathy. RNA transcripts served as the template for amplifying TCR beta CDR3 regions. The primer set for the first-round RT-PCR of the TCR CDR3 was HTBI. TCRdb processed the multiplex PCR reads anew with MiXCR; each CDR3 protein has one entry. Found here are over 350,000 distinct CDR3 sequences, about 14% of them singletons; the top ten hold 25% to 30%. This clonotype was counted many times. Its matching antigen is unknown. Ophthalmopathy patients all had a Clinical Activity Score of at least 3, a NOSPECS grade of at least 4 and disease under 3 months old. A patient was excluded if there was uncontrolled infection, other autoimmune disease, pregnancy or lactation. The diagnostic basis comprised clinical symptoms, serum thyroxine and TRAb, thyroid ultrasound and orbital computed tomography.

V shed 3 bases and J shed 7 bases, with 7 bases lying between them. CDR3 size: 12 residues. Germline lookup yields CDR1 LGHDT and CDR2 YNNKEL (reference sequence). Findings of the study overall: Using 13 V-J features, a model discriminated ophthalmopathy from stable hyperthyroidism.

The source of this sequence is a man aged 50-60 years with Graves' ophthalmopathy. The sample consisted of blood. The chain uses TRBV3-1 and TRBJ2-1; D remains unclear. The CDR3 loop is CASSQVMNEQFF. CDR3 in DNA: TGTGCCAGCAGCCAGGTCATGAATGAGCAGTTCTTC.